The 15 T cell receptor beta chains listed next were all sequenced from one sample in a study of blood T cell repertoires in COVID-19. Repertoires were generated with immunoSEQ multiplex PCR, while TCRdb's copy carries only in-frame clones and drops some. Of approximately 220,000 clones in the sample, 80% to 90% are singletons; the top ten hold over 3.5%. The sequencing input was peripheral blood. The receptor set was obtained from a woman in her sixties or seventies with acute or convalescent COVID-19.

This sequence joins TRBV19 and TRBJ2-3; possible D gene TRBD1, 6 bases. The CDR3 loop spans 14 amino acids. Germline CDR1 reads LNHDA; CDR2 reads SQIVND (reference sequence). Trimming pared 4 bases from V and 1 base from J, leaving 9 bases between. The CDR3 DNA is TGTGCCAGTAGTAAGAACAGGGGCACAGATACGCAGTATTTT. This sequence encodes CASSKNRGTDTQYF.

V and J are TRBV6-6 and TRBJ1-2, with D possibly matching TRBD1 (6 bases). This CDR3 has 13 amino acids. With 0 bases removed from V and 8 bases from J, the gap between germline ends came to 10 bases. Per germline, CDR1 MNHNY and CDR2 SVGAGI (reference sequence). CDR3 sequence: CASSYSTGAGYTF. CDR3 DNA sequence: TGTGCCAGCAGTTACTCGACAGGAGCCGGCTACACCTTC.

This chain connects TRBV28 to TRBJ1-4, with D uncertain. The V end lost 7 bases, the J end lost 8 bases, and 20 bases lay between the germline ends. Per germline, CDR1 MDHEN and CDR2 SYDVKM. This CDR3 has 15 residues. In DNA, the CDR3 is TGTGCCAGCATGGAGACGCCTGGTTTCCGGGAAAAACTGTTTTTT. This codes for CASMETPGFREKLFF.

The rearrangement links TRBV2 to TRBJ1-2; perhaps TRBD1 as D (5 bases). The CDR3 spans 14 residues. CDR1 and CDR2 from the germline V gene are SNHLY and FYNNEI. Trimming stripped 3 bases from V and 2 bases from J, with 10 bases between. The CDR3 loop reads CASSDSDTNYGYTF. CDR3 in DNA: TGTGCCAGCAGTGATTCGGACACCAACTATGGCTACACCTTC.

The chain recombines TRBV7-2 with TRBJ2-1; possibly TRBD1 for D (5 bases). The germline gives CDR1 SGHTA, CDR2 FQGNSA. V dropped 5 bases and J dropped 0 bases, with 8 bases sitting between them. The CDR3 contains 14 residues. The CDR3 DNA reads as TGTGCCAGCAGCCCCGACAGCTCCTACAATGAGCAGTTCTTC. Encoded protein: CASSPDSSYNEQFF.

The chain carries TRBV6-6 and TRBJ2-7, with D perhaps matching TRBD1 (6 bases). The CDR3 length is 12 residues. Trimming removed 7 bases at V and 4 bases at J, with 11 bases between. Germline values: CDR1 MNHNY, CDR2 SVGAGI (reference sequence). The CDR3 reads CASTPDSYEQYF. Here the CDR3 DNA reads TGTGCCAGCACCCCGGACAGTTACGAGCAGTACTTC.

In its sample, this clone was seen once. V gene TRBV5-1 combines with J gene TRBJ1-1; 7 nucleotides agree with TRBD1. J gave up 1 base and V 1 base, and 1 base lay outside the gene matches. The CDR3 runs to 14 residues. Germline loops: CDR1 SGHRS, CDR2 YFSETQ. This CDR3 reads CASSLHRGNTEAFF. Here the CDR3 DNA reads TGCGCCAGCAGCTTGCACAGGGGGAACACTGAAGCTTTCTTT.

V is TRBV28 and J is TRBJ2-4, with a tentative D call TRBD1 (5 bases). Germline V gives CDR1 MDHEN, CDR2 SYDVKM. V was shortened by 6 bases and J by 0 bases, with 21 bases between the two germline ends. This CDR3 spans 18 amino acids. The CDR3 sequence is CASSPAAKGNLAKNIQYF. The CDR3 nucleotides read TGTGCCAGCAGCCCGGCAGCTAAGGGGAATCTAGCCAAAAACATTCAGTACTTC.

The genes are TRBV15 and TRBJ2-3; 9 nucleotides line up with TRBD2. The germline V gene has CDR1 LNHNV and CDR2 YYDKDF (reference sequence). V was pared by 3 bases and J by 0 bases, with 4 bases of the junction left unmatched. The CDR3 loop spans 16 amino acids. Here the CDR3 reads CATSRASGVSTDTQYF. CDR3 bases: TGTGCCACCAGCAGGGCTAGCGGGGTTAGCACAGATACGCAGTATTTT.

In its sample, this clone was seen once. The V call is TRBV5-1, the J call TRBJ1-5, with 7 bases aligning to TRBD1. This CDR3 has 17 amino acids. CDR1 is SGHRS and CDR2 is YFSETQ in the germline V gene. Losses at the gene ends were 1 base for V and 1 base for J; bases not matched to a gene: 8. The CDR3 loop is CASSLSTGDGSNQPQHF. The CDR3 DNA sequence: TGCGCCAGCAGCTTGTCTACAGGGGACGGCAGCAATCAGCCCCAGCATTTT.

This clone was observed a single time. The J gene is TRBJ2-5, the V gene TRBV7-2; D is perhaps TRBD1 (6 bases). The CDR3 consists of 14 residues. V lost 2 bases and J 5 bases, leaving 12 bases between the germline ends. The germline V gene encodes CDR1 SGHTA and CDR2 FQGNSA. In DNA, the CDR3 is TGTGCCAGCAGCTTAATCGTCACAGGGGAGACCCAGTACTTC. Encoded protein: CASSLIVTGETQYF.

The genes are TRBV19 and TRBJ1-6, with D possibly matching TRBD1 (6 bases). This CDR3 has 13 amino acids. Germline CDR1 and CDR2: LNHDA and SQIVND (reference sequence). V was cut by 4 bases and J by 8 bases, with 9 bases left in between. CDR3 DNA sequence: TGTGCCAGTAGTAGGACAGAGGATTCACCCCTCCACTTT. Protein product: CASSRTEDSPLHF.

This chain joins TRBV9 and TRBJ2-5, with 7 bases identical to TRBD1. CDR1 SGDLS and CDR2 YYNGEE come from the germline V gene. V lost 4 bases and J lost 7; bases outside the gene matches: 10. CDR3 size: 14 residues. Here the CDR3 DNA reads TGTGCCAGCAGCCCCGGGACAGCTGTGGGGACCCAGTACTTC. It yields the protein CASSPGTAVGTQYF.

This chain links TRBV2 with TRBJ1-2, with 8 bases lining up with TRBD1. The germline CDR1 and CDR2 sequences are SNHLY and FYNNEI. CDR3 length equals 14 residues. The V gene end was trimmed by 7 bases and the J gene end by 4 bases; junction bases not matched to a gene: 8. CDR3 amino acids: CASTQGQGLYGYTF. Written as DNA, the CDR3 is TGTGCCAGCACCCAAGGACAGGGACTCTATGGCTACACCTTC.

The V gene is TRBV29-1, the J gene TRBJ2-3, with D tentatively TRBD2 (5 bases). The length of the CDR3 is 14 residues. V was shortened by 2 bases and J by 3 bases, with 12 bases between the two germline ends. CDR1 SQVTM and CDR2 ANQGSEA come from the germline V gene. CDR3 amino acids: CSVELRPGTDTQYF. Written as DNA, the CDR3 is TGCAGCGTTGAATTGCGGCCGGGGACAGATACGCAGTATTTT.